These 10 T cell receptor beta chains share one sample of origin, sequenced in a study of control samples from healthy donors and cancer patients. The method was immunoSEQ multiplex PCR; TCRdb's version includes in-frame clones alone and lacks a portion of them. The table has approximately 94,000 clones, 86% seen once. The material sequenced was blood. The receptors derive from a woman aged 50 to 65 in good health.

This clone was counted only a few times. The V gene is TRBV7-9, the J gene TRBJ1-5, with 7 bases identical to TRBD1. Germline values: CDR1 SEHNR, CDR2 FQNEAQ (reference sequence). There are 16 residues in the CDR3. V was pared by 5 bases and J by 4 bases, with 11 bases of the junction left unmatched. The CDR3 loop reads CASSDWDRGGNQPQHF. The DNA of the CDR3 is TGTGCCAGCAGCGATTGGGACAGAGGAGGTAATCAGCCCCAGCATTTT.

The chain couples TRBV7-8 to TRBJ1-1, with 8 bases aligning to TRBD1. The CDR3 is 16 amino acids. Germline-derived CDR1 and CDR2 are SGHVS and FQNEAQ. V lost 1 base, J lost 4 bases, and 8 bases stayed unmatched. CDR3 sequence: CASSLGGRGRSTEAFF. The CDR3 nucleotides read TGTGCCAGCAGCTTAGGCGGCAGGGGGCGATCCACTGAAGCTTTCTTT.

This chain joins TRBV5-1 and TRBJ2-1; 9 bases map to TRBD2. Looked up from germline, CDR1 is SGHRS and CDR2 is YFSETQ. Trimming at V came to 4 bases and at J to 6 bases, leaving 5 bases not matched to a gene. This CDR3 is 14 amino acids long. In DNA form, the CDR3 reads TGCGCCAGCAGCCCGCGGACTAGCGCCAATGAGCAGTTCTTC. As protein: CASSPRTSANEQFF. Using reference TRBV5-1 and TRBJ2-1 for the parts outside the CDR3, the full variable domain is KAGVTQTPRYLIKTRGQQVTLSCSPISGHRSVSWYQQTPGQGLQFLFEYFSETQRNKGNFPGRFSGRQFSNSRSEMNVSTLELGDSALYLCASSPRTSANEQFFGPGTRLTVL.

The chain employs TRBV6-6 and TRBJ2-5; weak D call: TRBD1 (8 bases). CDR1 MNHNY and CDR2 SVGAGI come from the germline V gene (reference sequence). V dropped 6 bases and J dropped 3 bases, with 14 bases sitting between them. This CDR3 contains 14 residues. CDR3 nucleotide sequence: TGTGCCAGCAGATTAACAGGGGGGGAAGAGACCCAGTACTTC. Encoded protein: CASRLTGGEETQYF.

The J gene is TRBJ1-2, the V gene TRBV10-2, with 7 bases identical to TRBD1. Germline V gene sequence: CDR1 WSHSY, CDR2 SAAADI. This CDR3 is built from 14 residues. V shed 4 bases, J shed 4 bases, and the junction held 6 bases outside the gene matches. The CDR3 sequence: CASSGFRGTYGYTF. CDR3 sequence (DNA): TGCGCCAGCAGTGGTTTCAGGGGGACCTATGGCTACACCTTC.

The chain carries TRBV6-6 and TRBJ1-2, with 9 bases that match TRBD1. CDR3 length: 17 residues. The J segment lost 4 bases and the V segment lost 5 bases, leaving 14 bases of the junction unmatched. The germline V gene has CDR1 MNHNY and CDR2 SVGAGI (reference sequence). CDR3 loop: CASSQSRAGQGSYGYTF. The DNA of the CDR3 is TGTGCCAGCAGTCAATCCAGGGCCGGACAGGGGAGCTATGGCTACACCTTC.

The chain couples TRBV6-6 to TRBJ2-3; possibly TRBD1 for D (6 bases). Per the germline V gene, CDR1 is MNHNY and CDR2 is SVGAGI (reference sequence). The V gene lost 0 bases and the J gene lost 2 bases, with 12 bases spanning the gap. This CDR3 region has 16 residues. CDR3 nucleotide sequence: TGTGCCAGCAGTTACTCGCGGAACAGGGTCACAGATACGCAGTATTTT. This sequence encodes CASSYSRNRVTDTQYF.

CDR3 in DNA: TGTGCCATCAGTGGGGACTTCACAGATACGCAGTATTTT. This translates into CAISGDFTDTQYF. The chain links TRBV10-3 to TRBJ2-3; D might be TRBD2 (6 bases). The CDR3 spans 13 residues. From germline, CDR1 is ENHRY and CDR2 SYGVKD. Trimming shortened V by 4 bases and J by 2 bases, and 7 bases separated the two germline ends.

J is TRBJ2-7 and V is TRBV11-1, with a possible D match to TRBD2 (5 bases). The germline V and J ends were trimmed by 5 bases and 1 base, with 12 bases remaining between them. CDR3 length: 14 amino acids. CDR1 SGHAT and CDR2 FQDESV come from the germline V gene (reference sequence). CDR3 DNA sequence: TGTGCCAGCAGCCCCTCAGCGGAGTCCTACGAGCAGTACTTC. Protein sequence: CASSPSAESYEQYF.

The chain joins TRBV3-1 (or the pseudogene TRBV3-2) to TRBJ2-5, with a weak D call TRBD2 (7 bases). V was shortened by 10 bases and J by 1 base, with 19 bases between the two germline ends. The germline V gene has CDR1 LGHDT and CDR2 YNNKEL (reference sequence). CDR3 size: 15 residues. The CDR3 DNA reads TGTGCCACCACCGGAGGGGCGGGGGCCCAAGAGACCCAGTACTTC. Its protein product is CATTGGAGAQETQYF.